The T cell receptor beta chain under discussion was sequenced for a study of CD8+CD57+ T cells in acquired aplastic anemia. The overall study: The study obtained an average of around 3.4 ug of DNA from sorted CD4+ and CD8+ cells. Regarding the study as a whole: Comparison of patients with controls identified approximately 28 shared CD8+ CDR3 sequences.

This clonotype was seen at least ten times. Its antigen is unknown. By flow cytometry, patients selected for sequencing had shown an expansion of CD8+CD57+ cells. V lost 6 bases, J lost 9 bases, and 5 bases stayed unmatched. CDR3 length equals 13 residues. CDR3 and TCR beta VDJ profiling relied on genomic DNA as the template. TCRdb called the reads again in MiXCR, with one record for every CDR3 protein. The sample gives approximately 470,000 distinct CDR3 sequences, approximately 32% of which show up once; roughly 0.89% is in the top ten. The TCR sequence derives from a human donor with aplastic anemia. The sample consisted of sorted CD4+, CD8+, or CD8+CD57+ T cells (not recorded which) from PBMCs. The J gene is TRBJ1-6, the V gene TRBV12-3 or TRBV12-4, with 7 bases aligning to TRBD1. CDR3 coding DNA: TGTGCCAGCAGGTCGGGACAGCCTTCACCCCTCCACTTT. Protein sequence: CASRSGQPSPLHF.